The 2 T cell receptor beta chains reported below all come from one sample, sequenced in a study of T cells after yellow fever vaccination. Each CDR3 protein is one row after TCRdb ran MiXCR on the 5' RACE reads. The sample lists tens of thousands of distinct CDR3 sequences; about 7.8% were seen once. Sequences were derived from CD8+ T cells sorted from PBMCs, sampled 15 days after the yellow fever booster vaccination. The receptors shown here come from a young man who received the YFV17D yellow fever vaccine.

The table lists this clonotype with many counts. This rearrangement joins TRBV27 to TRBJ2-2, with 7 bases matching TRBD2. V lost 6 bases, J lost 8 bases, and 3 bases stayed unmatched. CDR1 and CDR2 from the germline V gene are MNHEY and SMNVEV (reference sequence). This CDR3 has 12 residues. The DNA for the CDR3 is TGTGCCAGCAGCCCGGGGGGTGGGGAGCTGTTTTTT. This gives the protein CASSPGGGELFF.

This clonotype was detected ten times or more. The rearrangement uses TRBV7-9 and TRBJ2-5; D remains unclear. Trimming cost V 3 bases and J 4 bases, with 6 bases left between them. The CDR3 runs 12 residues. Per germline, CDR1 SEHNR and CDR2 FQNEAQ (reference sequence). This chain's CDR3 is CASSFLVETQYF. The CDR3 coding sequence is TGTGCCAGCAGCTTTCTGGTAGAGACCCAGTACTTC.